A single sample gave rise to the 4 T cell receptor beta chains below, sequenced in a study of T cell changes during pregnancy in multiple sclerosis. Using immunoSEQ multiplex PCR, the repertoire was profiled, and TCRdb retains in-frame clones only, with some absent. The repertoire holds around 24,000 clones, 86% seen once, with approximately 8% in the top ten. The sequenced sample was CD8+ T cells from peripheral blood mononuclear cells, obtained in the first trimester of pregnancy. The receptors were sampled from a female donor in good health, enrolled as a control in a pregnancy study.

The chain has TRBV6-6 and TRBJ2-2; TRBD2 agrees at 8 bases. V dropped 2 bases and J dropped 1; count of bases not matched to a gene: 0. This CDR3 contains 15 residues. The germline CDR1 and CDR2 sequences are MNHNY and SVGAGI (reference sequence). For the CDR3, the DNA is TGTGCCAGCAGTTACCTAGCGGGGAACACCGGGGAGCTGTTTTTT. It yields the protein CASSYLAGNTGELFF.

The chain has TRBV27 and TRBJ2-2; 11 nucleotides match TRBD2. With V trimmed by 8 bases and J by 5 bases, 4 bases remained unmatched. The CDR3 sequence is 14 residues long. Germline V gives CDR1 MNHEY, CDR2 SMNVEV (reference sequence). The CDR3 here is CASLAGGYTGELFF. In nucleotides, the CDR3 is TGTGCCAGCTTAGCGGGGGGGTATACCGGGGAGCTGTTTTTT.

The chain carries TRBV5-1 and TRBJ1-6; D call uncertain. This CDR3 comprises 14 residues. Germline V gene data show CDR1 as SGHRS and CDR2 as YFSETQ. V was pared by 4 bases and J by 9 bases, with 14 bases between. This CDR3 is CASSRERAGSPLHF. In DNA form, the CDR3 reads TGCGCCAGCAGCCGGGAGAGGGCAGGTTCACCCCTCCACTTT.

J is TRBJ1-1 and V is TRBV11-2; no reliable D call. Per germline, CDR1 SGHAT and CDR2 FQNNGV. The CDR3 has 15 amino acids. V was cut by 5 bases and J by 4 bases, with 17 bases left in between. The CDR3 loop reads CASSLLMAGVTEAFF. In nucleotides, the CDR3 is TGTGCCAGCAGCCTCTTAATGGCCGGAGTCACTGAAGCTTTCTTT.